These T cell receptor beta chains were read from a single sample in a study of blood T cells in healthy people across ages. One entry per CDR3 protein, called by TCRdb with MiXCR from the 5' RACE reads. The top ten clones hold 3% of a sample with 750,000 to 950,000 distinct CDR3 sequences, about a quarter of them seen once. The same sample was also studied in work on T cells of mothers and their children.

The sequenced sample consisted of blood. These receptors all come from a boy aged 5-17 years in good health. The CDR3 runs from the conserved cysteine through the conserved F or W. Fields, in order: J gene, V gene, clone size, D gene, CDR3 protein, CDR3 DNA. A D gene is named only where the DNA matches it firmly. The size of a clone is reported for some rows only, either as once, few or many, or as a class for expanded clones.

J gene: TRBJ2-1; V gene: TRBV20-1; clone size: NA; D gene: NA; CDR3 protein: CSARNIAYNEQFF; CDR3 DNA: TGCAGTGCTAGGAATATCGCCTACAATGAGCAGTTCTTC
J gene: TRBJ1-2; V gene: TRBV10-3; clone size: NA; D gene: NA; CDR3 protein: CAISELAARPGDYGYTF; CDR3 DNA: TGTGCCATCAGTGAACTGGCAGCACGACCCGGGGACTATGGCTACACCTTC
J gene: TRBJ2-7; V gene: TRBV4-1; clone size: few; D gene: NA; CDR3 protein: CASSQVLTEYEQYF; CDR3 DNA: TGCGCCAGCAGCCAGGTCTTGACGGAGTACGAGCAGTACTTC
J gene: TRBJ1-1; V gene: TRBV27; clone size: NA; D gene: NA; CDR3 protein: CASSLALPGGGTEAFF; CDR3 DNA: TGTGCCAGCAGTTTAGCCCTCCCGGGGGGGGGCACTGAAGCTTTCTTT
J gene: TRBJ2-5; V gene: TRBV2; clone size: NA; D gene: NA; CDR3 protein: CASRAEGPQYF; CDR3 DNA: TGTGCCAGCAGGGCGGAGGGGCCCCAGTACTTC
J gene: TRBJ2-6; V gene: TRBV5-1; clone size: few; D gene: NA; CDR3 protein: CASSLSVFGANVLTF; CDR3 DNA: TGCGCCAGCAGCTTGAGCGTGTTTGGGGCCAACGTCCTGACTTTC
J gene: TRBJ2-2; V gene: TRBV12-3/TRBV12-4; clone size: NA; D gene: NA; CDR3 protein: CASSLGGGVTGELFF; CDR3 DNA: TGTGCTAGCAGTTTAGGCGGCGGGGTTACCGGGGAGCTGTTTTTT
J gene: TRBJ2-3; V gene: TRBV2; clone size: many; D gene: TRBD1; CDR3 protein: CASSDRGSDTDTQYF; CDR3 DNA: TGTGCCAGCAGTGACAGGGGGAGTGACACAGATACGCAGTATTTT
J gene: TRBJ1-1; V gene: TRBV7-2; clone size: few; D gene: TRBD1; CDR3 protein: CASSSQGYSEAFF; CDR3 DNA: TGTGCCAGCAGCTCACAGGGGTATAGTGAAGCTTTCTTT
J gene: TRBJ1-5; V gene: TRBV27; clone size: NA; D gene: NA; CDR3 protein: CASSSREGQPQHF; CDR3 DNA: TGTGCCAGCAGTTCCCGGGAAGGGCAGCCCCAGCATTTT
J gene: TRBJ2-6; V gene: TRBV7-2; clone size: once; D gene: TRBD1; CDR3 protein: CASSLLGGRSSGANVLTF; CDR3 DNA: TGTGCCAGCAGCTTATTAGGGGGCCGGAGCTCTGGGGCCAACGTCCTGACTTTC
J gene: TRBJ2-1; V gene: TRBV11-2; clone size: NA; D gene: NA; CDR3 protein: CASSVRGVHNEQFF; CDR3 DNA: TGTGCCAGCAGCGTGAGGGGGGTCCACAATGAGCAGTTCTTC
J gene: TRBJ1-2; V gene: TRBV4-1; clone size: NA; D gene: NA; CDR3 protein: CASSPSNTFNYGYTF; CDR3 DNA: TGCGCCAGCAGCCCGAGTAATACCTTTAACTATGGCTACACCTTC
J gene: TRBJ2-7; V gene: TRBV9; clone size: NA; D gene: TRBD1; CDR3 protein: CASSVGGTGTSYEQYF; CDR3 DNA: TGTGCCAGCAGCGTAGGTGGGACAGGGACATCCTACGAGCAGTACTTC
J gene: TRBJ2-5; V gene: TRBV6-5; clone size: NA; D gene: NA; CDR3 protein: CASSYSPGETQYF; CDR3 DNA: TGTGCCAGCAGTTACTCCCCAGGGGAGACCCAGTACTTC
J gene: TRBJ2-5; V gene: TRBV7-9; clone size: few; D gene: TRBD2; CDR3 protein: CASSSPGLAGAQYF; CDR3 DNA: TGTGCCAGCAGCTCCCCCGGGTTAGCGGGGGCCCAGTACTTC
J gene: TRBJ1-5; V gene: TRBV7-2; clone size: NA; D gene: NA; CDR3 protein: CASSLGISLDQPQHF; CDR3 DNA: TGTGCCAGCAGCTTAGGGATCTCGTTAGATCAGCCCCAGCATTTT
J gene: TRBJ2-1; V gene: TRBV11-2; clone size: NA; D gene: NA; CDR3 protein: CASSTRQGLYNEQFF; CDR3 DNA: TGTGCCAGCAGCACCCGACAGGGACTATACAATGAGCAGTTCTTC
J gene: TRBJ2-5; V gene: TRBV3-1; clone size: NA; D gene: NA; CDR3 protein: CASSPPGGRKETQYF; CDR3 DNA: TGTGCCAGCAGCCCCCCAGGGGGGCGTAAAGAGACCCAGTACTTC
J gene: TRBJ1-1; V gene: TRBV20-1; clone size: NA; D gene: NA; CDR3 protein: CSASGYAEAFF; CDR3 DNA: TGCAGTGCTTCCGGTTACGCTGAAGCTTTCTTT
J gene: TRBJ2-2; V gene: TRBV5-1; clone size: few; D gene: NA; CDR3 protein: CASSRRGTDPGELFF; CDR3 DNA: TGCGCCAGCAGCAGACGCGGGACAGACCCCGGGGAGCTGTTTTTT
J gene: TRBJ2-5; V gene: TRBV6-5; clone size: few; D gene: TRBD2; CDR3 protein: CASSRGGSFGETQYF; CDR3 DNA: TGTGCCAGCAGTCGGGGGGGGTCGTTCGGAGAGACCCAGTACTTC
J gene: TRBJ2-7; V gene: TRBV4-2; clone size: many; D gene: NA; CDR3 protein: CASSQTGTGYYEQYF; CDR3 DNA: TGTGCCAGCAGCCAAACCGGGACGGGATACTACGAGCAGTACTTC
J gene: TRBJ2-3; V gene: TRBV12-3/TRBV12-4; clone size: NA; D gene: NA; CDR3 protein: CASSLRWGSDTQYF; CDR3 DNA: TGTGCCAGCAGTCTCCGGTGGGGCTCAGATACGCAGTATTTT
J gene: TRBJ2-7; V gene: TRBV5-5; clone size: few; D gene: TRBD1; CDR3 protein: CASSMTLRTGVYEQYF; CDR3 DNA: TGTGCCAGCAGCATGACCCTCCGGACAGGTGTTTACGAGCAGTACTTC
J gene: TRBJ2-1; V gene: TRBV4-1; clone size: NA; D gene: NA; CDR3 protein: CASSQDLYPTYNEQFF; CDR3 DNA: TGCGCCAGCAGCCAAGACCTTTACCCCACTTACAATGAGCAGTTCTTC
J gene: TRBJ2-1; V gene: TRBV5-1; clone size: few; D gene: NA; CDR3 protein: CASSLRPGEQFF; CDR3 DNA: TGCGCCAGCAGCTTGCGCCCCGGGGAGCAGTTCTTC
J gene: TRBJ2-5; V gene: TRBV6-5; clone size: few; D gene: NA; CDR3 protein: CASSYDTGRTETQYF; CDR3 DNA: TGTGCCAGCAGTTACGATACAGGGAGGACGGAGACCCAGTACTTC
J gene: TRBJ2-7; V gene: TRBV7-9; clone size: NA; D gene: TRBD2; CDR3 protein: CASSPAGFPSYEQYF; CDR3 DNA: TGTGCCAGCAGCCCAGCGGGATTTCCTTCCTACGAGCAGTACTTC
J gene: TRBJ1-1; V gene: TRBV6-5; clone size: many; D gene: TRBD1; CDR3 protein: CASRRQGLNTEAFF; CDR3 DNA: TGTGCCAGCAGAAGACAGGGATTGAACACTGAAGCTTTCTTT
J gene: TRBJ2-7; V gene: TRBV5-1; clone size: NA; D gene: NA; CDR3 protein: CASSPGTPLSYEQYF; CDR3 DNA: TGCGCCAGCAGCCCCGGGACTCCCTTATCCTACGAGCAGTACTTC
J gene: TRBJ2-7; V gene: TRBV20-1; clone size: few; D gene: NA; CDR3 protein: CSARDSGRATEQYF; CDR3 DNA: TGCAGTGCTAGAGATTCGGGGCGGGCAACCGAGCAGTACTTC
J gene: TRBJ1-4; V gene: TRBV20-1; clone size: NA; D gene: NA; CDR3 protein: CSARVPGPSNEKLFF; CDR3 DNA: TGCAGTGCTAGAGTCCCAGGGCCATCGAATGAAAAACTGTTTTTT
J gene: TRBJ1-1; V gene: TRBV25-1; clone size: few; D gene: TRBD1; CDR3 protein: CASSEKGVEGGLTEAFF; CDR3 DNA: TGTGCCAGCAGTGAAAAGGGGGTAGAAGGGGGCCTCACTGAAGCTTTCTTT
J gene: TRBJ1-4; V gene: TRBV13; clone size: few; D gene: TRBD1; CDR3 protein: CASSRDRVGKLFF; CDR3 DNA: TGTGCCAGCAGCCGGGACAGGGTCGGGAAACTGTTTTTT
J gene: TRBJ2-3; V gene: TRBV10-3; clone size: few; D gene: TRBD2; CDR3 protein: CAISPLTSGGAEDTQYF; CDR3 DNA: TGTGCCATCAGTCCTTTGACTAGCGGGGGGGCAGAAGATACGCAGTATTTT
J gene: TRBJ1-3; V gene: TRBV6-2/TRBV6-3; clone size: few; D gene: NA; CDR3 protein: CASSYSETSGNTIYF; CDR3 DNA: TGTGCCAGCAGTTACTCAGAGACTTCTGGAAACACCATATATTTT
J gene: TRBJ1-2; V gene: TRBV7-9; clone size: many; D gene: NA; CDR3 protein: CASSLVGRAPTYGYTF; CDR3 DNA: TGTGCCAGCAGCTTAGTTGGACGGGCCCCTACCTATGGCTACACCTTC
J gene: TRBJ2-5; V gene: TRBV20-1; clone size: NA; D gene: NA; CDR3 protein: CSARGAETQYF; CDR3 DNA: TGCAGTGCTAGGGGGGCTGAGACCCAGTACTTC
J gene: TRBJ1-6; V gene: TRBV5-1; clone size: few; D gene: NA; CDR3 protein: CASSLDTNRVRSRDPLHF; CDR3 DNA: TGCGCCAGCAGCTTGGATACAAACAGGGTGCGCTCTCGGGATCCCCTCCACTTT
J gene: TRBJ2-7; V gene: TRBV6-1; clone size: once; D gene: NA; CDR3 protein: CASAPRDNIYEQYF; CDR3 DNA: TGTGCCAGCGCTCCTCGGGACAACATCTACGAGCAGTACTTC
J gene: TRBJ2-1; V gene: TRBV6-5; clone size: NA; D gene: NA; CDR3 protein: CASSLLGAAYNEQFF; CDR3 DNA: TGTGCCAGCAGTTTGCTAGGGGCAGCTTACAATGAGCAGTTCTTC
J gene: TRBJ1-2; V gene: TRBV5-1; clone size: NA; D gene: NA; CDR3 protein: CASSVEGDGYTF; CDR3 DNA: TGCGCCAGCAGCGTCGAGGGGGATGGCTACACCTTC
J gene: TRBJ2-5; V gene: TRBV30; clone size: NA; D gene: TRBD1; CDR3 protein: CAYDRGGETQYF; CDR3 DNA: TGTGCCTACGACAGGGGTGGGGAGACCCAGTACTTC
J gene: TRBJ1-2; V gene: TRBV10-2; clone size: NA; D gene: NA; CDR3 protein: CASSETGWGYGYTF; CDR3 DNA: TGCGCCAGCAGTGAGACAGGCTGGGGCTATGGCTACACCTTC
J gene: TRBJ2-1; V gene: TRBV7-9; clone size: NA; D gene: NA; CDR3 protein: CASSHFGYDYNEQFF; CDR3 DNA: TGTGCCAGCAGCCATTTCGGGTACGACTACAATGAGCAGTTCTTC